In this sample, the clone carrying this T cell receptor (beta chain) turned up a few times. The antigen remains unidentified. This entry is derived from a study of prognosis after radiotherapy for stage I lung cancer. Study details: All non-small cell lung cancer patients were considered medically inoperable.

Genomic DNA was subjected to two-round multiplex PCR for amplification of TCR beta CDR3. Every TRBV and TRBJ gene had its own specific primer in first-round PCR. MiXCR was run by TCRdb on the multiplex PCR reads, yielding one entry per CDR3 protein. This sample yields fewer than 25,000 distinct CDR3 sequences, of which around 45% are seen a single time; 30% to 40% belongs to the top ten. Study-wide findings and caveats: Samples before stereotactic body radiation therapy had more unique TCR clones (median roughly 9,900 versus 7,200). The way patients used TRBV and TRBJ genes reportedly differed depending on whether they had metastases.

The source was PBMCs, collected before or after stereotactic body radiation therapy (not recorded which). The clonotype comes from a donor at least 50 years old with non-small cell lung cancer.

The CDR3 DNA follows: TGTGCCACCGCCGACAGGGGGTTCGATCAGCCCCAGCATTTT. Its translation is CATADRGFDQPQHF. The chain is built from TRBV24-1 and TRBJ1-5, with 9 positions matching TRBD1. There are 14 residues in the CDR3. CDR1 KGHDR and CDR2 SFDVKD come from the germline V gene. Trimming at V came to 9 bases and at J to 5 bases, leaving 7 bases not matched to a gene.